This T cell receptor beta chain is drawn from a study of blood T cell repertoires in COVID-19. About the study: Specimens from acute and convalescent COVID-19 originated in the United States, Italy and Spain.

This CDR3 contains 20 residues. V dropped 2 bases and J dropped 1; count of bases not matched to a gene: 8. Germline CDR1 reads LGHDT; CDR2 reads YNNKEL (reference sequence). Authors' analysis steps: Amplification of reference gene primers provided the estimated nucleated cell counts. The repertoire was sequenced with immunoSEQ multiplex PCR; TCRdb's copy has only in-frame clones and lacks some. That table gives V, J and clone size, and the DNA gave D and trimming. This table has some 200,000 clones, roughly 92% appearing once. The gene calls are TRBV3-1 (or the pseudogene TRBV3-2) and TRBJ2-2; 15 bases match TRBD2. Sequenced sample: peripheral blood. The receptor was derived from a young man with COVID-19, enrolled during active disease. The CDR3 region is CASSQWLGLAGGRNTGELFF. CDR3 coding DNA: TGTGCCAGCAGCCAATGGCTGGGACTAGCGGGGGGACGGAACACCGGGGAGCTGTTTTTT.